This entry describes one T cell receptor (beta chain). Thawed unstimulated PBMCs were FACS-sorted by CD3, CD4 and CD8 into two populations. Data came from immunoSEQ multiplex PCR; TCRdb stores just in-frame clones and leaves some out. Altogether 50,000 to 60,000 clones are present, approximately 70% being singletons, with the ten largest covering over 2.5%. CDR3 length: 14 amino acids. V shed 5 bases and J 10 bases; nucleotides not matched to a gene: 8. The germline CDR1 and CDR2 sequences are LNHDA and SQIVND (reference sequence). The data stem from a study of T cell clones after liver transplantation. Study-wide background: Without induction therapy, subjects received standard immunosuppression until 12-24 months post-transplant.

This TCR was recovered from a human patient who received a liver transplant. Some T cells may arise from the graft donor. This material consisted of CD4+ T cells from blood, taken at the roughly 15-month timepoint. The rearrangement joins TRBV19 to TRBJ2-3; TRBD2 aligns across 11 bases. The CDR3 loop is CASSSGASGRSQYF. CDR3 DNA: TGTGCCAGTAGTTCGGGGGCTAGCGGGAGGTCGCAGTATTTT.